The rows below give T cell receptor beta chains drawn from one sample of a study of OX40 agonist ivuxolimab in advanced cancers. Data came from immunoSEQ multiplex PCR; TCRdb stores just in-frame clones and leaves some out. The repertoire holds tens of thousands of clones, with 65% to 90% as singletons. This specimen was CD4+ or CD8+ T cells sorted from blood, taken in a trial of the OX40 agonist ivuxolimab. Every receptor here comes from an adult with an advanced solid tumor such as melanoma, head and neck, liver or kidney cancer. CDR3s include the opening cysteine and the closing phenylalanine or tryptophan. D genes are given only for firm matches. Clone size appears in some rows only: once, few, many, or a class for an expanded clone.

cdr3_length clone_size j_call d_call v_call cdr3_nt cdr3_aa
17 - TRBJ1-4 - TRBV28 TGTGCCAGCAGTTTACTCGGGACACGGAGCCAAAATGAAAAACTGTTTTTT CASSLLGTRSQNEKLFF
15 - TRBJ1-1 TRBD1 TRBV7-9 TGTGCCAGCAGCTTAGGGGGGACAGCTAACACTGAAGCTTTCTTT CASSLGGTANTEAFF
15 - TRBJ2-1 - TRBV5-4 TGTGCCAGCAGCCGCGAGGGACAATACTACAATGAGCAGTTCTTC CASSREGQYYNEQFF
15 - TRBJ1-1 - TRBV9 TGTGCCAGCAGCAAAAGGGGTGGGGTAAACACTGAAGCTTTCTTT CASSKRGGVNTEAFF
16 - TRBJ2-7 - TRBV5-1 TGCGCCAGCAGCTTGGCGCCCGGGACGGAGTCCTACGAGCAGTACTTC CASSLAPGTESYEQYF
14 - TRBJ2-1 TRBD2 TRBV10-1 TGCGCCAGCACTGGGACTAGCGGGACGGGTGAGCAGTTCTTC CASTGTSGTGEQFF
13 - TRBJ1-2 - TRBV2 TGTGCCAGCAGTGACTCTGGCCTCTATGGCTACACCTTC CASSDSGLYGYTF
21 - TRBJ1-6 - TRBV27 TGTGCCAGCAGTTTACGATCTCGGCGACAGGCGCTTGGGGACTATAATTCACCCCTCCACTTT CASSLRSRRQALGDYNSPLHF
13 - TRBJ2-3 - TRBV4-2 TGTGCCAGCAGTCCCCCGGGTGCAGATACGCAGTATTTT CASSPPGADTQYF
14 - TRBJ1-4 - TRBV19 TGTGCCAGTAGCCCGGGACTGATCAATGAAAAACTGTTTTTT CASSPGLINEKLFF
17 - TRBJ1-1 - TRBV28 TGTGCCAGCAGCTCCGGACGGACCTACCAAATGAACACTGAAGCTTTCTTT CASSSGRTYQMNTEAFF
16 few TRBJ1-1 - TRBV30 TGTGCCTGGACTAAATTGGGCGGACGGAAGAACACTGAAGCTTTCTTT CAWTKLGGRKNTEAFF
16 - TRBJ2-5 TRBD2 TRBV11-2 TGTGCCAGCAGCCTACGTAGGGCTAGCGGCCAAGAGACCCAGTACTTC CASSLRRASGQETQYF
14 - TRBJ1-1 - TRBV28 TGTGCCAGCAGGACATGGTCCGAGGGCACTGAAGCTTTCTTT CASRTWSEGTEAFF